This record concerns one T cell receptor beta chain sequence. Its antigen is still unknown. The sample comes from a study of cytomegalovirus exposure and HLA in healthy donors. CDR3 size: 17 residues. V gave up 2 bases and J gave up 4 bases; unmatched junction bases: 9. The V gene's germline CDR1 is KGHSH and CDR2 LQKENI. Whole-study findings and limits: In an earlier analysis, productive rearrangement rates for most beta V segments clustered near 87% or 30%.

13 Jbeta primers and 60 Vbeta primers were used for the PCR. Sequenced by immunoSEQ multiplex PCR; TCRdb stores in-frame clones only, minus some. The sample lists approximately 190,000 clones; around 75% were seen once. The chain uses TRBV18 and TRBJ1-1; 11 bases match TRBD1. The sample comprised PBMCs. The TCR comes from a woman aged 25-40 years in good health and CMV-seronegative. CDR3 in amino acids: CASSPSRTGGGGTEAFF. Written as DNA, the CDR3 is TGTGCCAGCTCACCATCCAGGACAGGGGGCGGGGGCACTGAAGCTTTCTTT.